The 8 T cell receptor beta chains given below trace back to one sample, sequenced in a study of control samples from healthy donors and cancer patients. TCRdb's table, derived via immunoSEQ multiplex PCR, lists solely in-frame clones and lacks some. The sample consists of around 76,000 clones, 90% to 95% of them appearing once. Sequenced: blood. These receptors were obtained from a woman aged 40-49 years in good health.

The chain employs TRBV29-1 and TRBJ2-1; possible D gene TRBD1, 7 bases. The CDR3 consists of 13 residues. V was shortened by 6 bases and J by 6 bases, with 15 bases between the two germline ends. Germline V gives CDR1 SQVTM, CDR2 ANQGSEA. The CDR3 protein is CSVGGQSLNEQFF. DNA for the CDR3: TGCAGCGTGGGGGGACAGAGCCTCAATGAGCAGTTCTTC.

V gene TRBV27 combines with J gene TRBJ2-2, with 9 bases that match TRBD2. CDR1 is MNHEY and CDR2 is SMNVEV in the germline V gene (reference sequence). V gave up 3 bases and J gave up 7 bases; unmatched junction bases: 9. CDR3 size: 16 residues. Written as DNA, the CDR3 is TGTGCCAGCAGTTTCTATAGCGGGAGTGGGGGCGGGGAGCTGTTTTTT. Its protein is CASSFYSGSGGGELFF.

V is TRBV19 and J is TRBJ2-7; no definite D call. The CDR3 runs 13 residues. Deletions cut 5 bases from V and 2 bases from J, with 10 bases between. From germline, CDR1 is LNHDA and CDR2 SQIVND (reference sequence). Here the CDR3 reads CASSVRAAYEQYF. The DNA of the CDR3 is TGTGCCAGTAGTGTCCGGGCCGCCTACGAGCAGTACTTC. Complete variable domain (other parts from reference TRBV19 and TRBJ2-7): DGGITQSPKYLFRKEGQNVTLSCEQNLNHDAMYWYRQDPGQGLRLIYYSQIVNDFQKGDIAEGYSVSREKKESFPLTVTSAQKNPTAFYLCASSVRAAYEQYFGPGTRLTVT.

The chain links TRBV7-2 to TRBJ2-7; 10 nucleotides match TRBD2. The CDR3 is made up of 15 amino acids. Germline CDR1 and CDR2: SGHTA and FQGNSA. The J segment lost 3 bases and the V segment lost 4 bases, leaving 6 bases of the junction unmatched. In nucleotides, the CDR3 is TGTGCCAGCAGCTACGGAGGACTAGCGGTCTACGAGCAGTACTTC. Its translation is CASSYGGLAVYEQYF. Full variable domain (rest looked up from reference TRBV7-2 and TRBJ2-7): GAGVSQSPSNKVTEKGKDVELRCDPISGHTALYWYRQSLGQGLEFLIYFQGNSAPDKSGLPSDRFSAERTGGSVSTLTIQRTQQEDSAVYLCASSYGGLAVYEQYFGPGTRLTVT.

In DNA, the CDR3 is TGTGCTAGTGGTTTACAGGAGATGAACACTGAAGCTTTCTTT. It yields the protein CASGLQEMNTEAFF. The chain has TRBV12-5 and TRBJ1-1, with TRBD1 as a possible D gene (5 bases). Germline assignment: CDR1 LGHNT and CDR2 FRNRAP. There are 14 residues in the CDR3. Trimming pared 3 bases from V and 0 bases from J, leaving 8 bases between.

This clone appeared a single time. The chain has TRBV30 and TRBJ2-6; unclear D gene. The CDR3 runs 15 residues. Germline V lookup: CDR1 GTSNPN, CDR2 SVGIG (reference sequence). V was pared by 2 bases and J by 0 bases, with 8 bases between. DNA of the CDR3: TGTGCCTGGAGTATTACAAGCTCTGGGGCCAACGTCCTGACTTTC. Protein product: CAWSITSSGANVLTF.

CDR3 in DNA: TGTGCCAGCAGGGAAAGGGCGGAAGTAGCCAAAAACATTCAGTACTTC. It yields the protein CASRERAEVAKNIQYF. The chain joins TRBV2 to TRBJ2-4, with no clear D. The V gene's germline CDR1 is SNHLY and CDR2 FYNNEI. The ends were cut back, 6 bases at V and 0 bases at J, with 15 bases in the middle. The CDR3 has 16 amino acids.

The chain joins TRBV6-2 or TRBV6-3 to TRBJ2-7; no firm D call. V was pared by 5 bases and J by 6 bases, with 11 bases between. The CDR3 totals 12 residues. CDR1 and CDR2 (germline): MNHEY, SVGEGT. This CDR3 reads CASSLDTREQYF. In DNA form, the CDR3 reads TGTGCCAGCAGTCTTGACACTCGCGAGCAGTACTTC.